The TCR beta chain described here comes from a study of shared clonotypes between healthy human individuals. Study context: The plates for each donor numbered three CD4 naive, three CD4 memory, two CD8 naive and one CD8 memory.

Using immunoSEQ multiplex PCR, the repertoire was profiled, and TCRdb retains in-frame clones only, with some absent. The sample consists of 1,500,000 or so clones, around 97% of them appearing once. V was clipped by 5 bases and J by 2 bases; unmatched bases: 9. Germline CDR1 reads LNHDA; CDR2 reads SQIVND (reference sequence). The CDR3 has 16 amino acids. The rearrangement links TRBV19 to TRBJ2-3, with TRBD1 matching over 8 bases. Material: naive CD4+ T cells sorted from blood. Described subset: CD45RA+ positively selected. The sequence was obtained from a man aged 25-45 years in good health. The CDR3 DNA reads as TGTGCCAGTAGTGTCACAGGGGGGACATTCACAGATACGCAGTATTTT. Its translation is CASSVTGGTFTDTQYF.